The 2 T cell receptor beta chains given below trace back to one sample, sequenced in a study of blood T cells in healthy people across ages. Sample-barcoded 5' priming and a J-beta primer mix drove a second PCR of about 7 to 11 cycles. TCRdb ran MiXCR on the 5' RACE reads and lists one entry per CDR3 protein. The table includes about 1.4 million distinct CDR3 sequences, 55% to 75% detected once. Sequenced input: blood. Receptors originate from a man aged 18 to 29 in good health.

V usage is TRBV20-1 and J usage is TRBJ2-7, with a possible D match to TRBD2 (6 bases). The closer fit of TRBJ2-5 to the DNA end suggests the J call may be wrong. From germline, CDR1 is DFQATT and CDR2 SNEGSKA (reference sequence). The CDR3 covers 15 residues. The CDR3 DNA reads as TGCAGTGCAACCGGAGGGCTAGCGTACTTGGAGACCCAGTACTTC. Encoded protein: CSATGGLAYLETQYF.

The chain employs TRBV4-2 and TRBJ2-5; D tentatively reads TRBD1 or TRBD2 (6 bases each). The V gene lost 0 bases and the J gene lost 5 bases, with 19 bases spanning the gap. This CDR3 comprises 17 residues. The V gene's germline CDR1 is LGHNA and CDR2 YNFKEQ. The CDR3 DNA is TGTGCCAGCAGCCAAGAAAGGTCCGGGGGCGAGCGGGAGACCCAGTACTTC. Its translation is CASSQERSGGERETQYF.